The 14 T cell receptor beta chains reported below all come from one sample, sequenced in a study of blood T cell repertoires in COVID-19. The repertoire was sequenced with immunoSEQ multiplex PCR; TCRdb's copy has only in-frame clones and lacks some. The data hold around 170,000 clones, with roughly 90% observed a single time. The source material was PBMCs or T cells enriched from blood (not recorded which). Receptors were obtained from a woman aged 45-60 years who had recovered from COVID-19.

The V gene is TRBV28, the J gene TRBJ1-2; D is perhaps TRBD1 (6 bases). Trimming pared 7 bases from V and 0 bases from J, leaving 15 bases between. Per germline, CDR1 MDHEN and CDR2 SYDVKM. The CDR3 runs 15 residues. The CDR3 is CASKKGQLTNYGYTF. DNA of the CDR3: TGTGCCAGCAAGAAAGGACAGCTTACTAACTATGGCTACACCTTC.

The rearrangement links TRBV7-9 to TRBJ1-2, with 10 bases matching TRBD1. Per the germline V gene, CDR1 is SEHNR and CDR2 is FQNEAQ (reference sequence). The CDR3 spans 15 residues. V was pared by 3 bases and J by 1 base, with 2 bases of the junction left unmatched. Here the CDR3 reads CASSFGQGGNYGYTF. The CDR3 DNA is TGTGCCAGCAGCTTCGGACAGGGGGGTAACTATGGCTACACCTTC.

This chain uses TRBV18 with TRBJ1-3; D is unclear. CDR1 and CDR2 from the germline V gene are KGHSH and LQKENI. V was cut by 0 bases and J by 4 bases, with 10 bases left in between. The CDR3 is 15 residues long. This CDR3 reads CASSPPSEQGNTIYF. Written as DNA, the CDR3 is TGTGCCAGCTCACCACCGTCAGAACAAGGAAACACCATATATTTT.

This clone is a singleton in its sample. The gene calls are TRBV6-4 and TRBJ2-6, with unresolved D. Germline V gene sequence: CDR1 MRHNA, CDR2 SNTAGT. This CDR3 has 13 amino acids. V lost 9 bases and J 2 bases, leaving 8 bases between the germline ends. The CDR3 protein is CARLAPGANVLTF. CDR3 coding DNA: TGTGCCAGGCTGGCTCCTGGGGCCAACGTCCTGACTTTC.

The CDR3 sequence is CASRDRERNEKLFF. CDR3 bases: TGTGCCAGCCGGGACAGGGAAAGGAATGAAAAACTGTTTTTT. The chain recombines TRBV19 with TRBJ1-4; 9 positions match TRBD1. The ends lost 9 bases at V and 5 bases at J; junction bases unmatched: 7. The length of the CDR3 is 14 residues. Germline CDR1 LNHDA, CDR2 SQIVND (reference sequence).

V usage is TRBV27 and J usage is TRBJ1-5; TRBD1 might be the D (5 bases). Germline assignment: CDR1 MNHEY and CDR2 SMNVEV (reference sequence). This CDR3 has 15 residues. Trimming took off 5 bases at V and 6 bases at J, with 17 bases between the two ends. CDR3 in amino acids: CASSLLWTPGQPQHF. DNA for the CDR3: TGTGCCAGCAGTCTCTTGTGGACACCTGGTCAGCCCCAGCATTTT.

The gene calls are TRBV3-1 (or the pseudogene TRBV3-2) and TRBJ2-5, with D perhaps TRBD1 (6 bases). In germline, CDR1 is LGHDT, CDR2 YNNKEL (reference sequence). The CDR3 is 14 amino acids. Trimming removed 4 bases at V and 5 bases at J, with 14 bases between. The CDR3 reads CASSPGTRYETQYF. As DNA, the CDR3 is TGTGCCAGCAGCCCCGGGACACGATATGAGACCCAGTACTTC.

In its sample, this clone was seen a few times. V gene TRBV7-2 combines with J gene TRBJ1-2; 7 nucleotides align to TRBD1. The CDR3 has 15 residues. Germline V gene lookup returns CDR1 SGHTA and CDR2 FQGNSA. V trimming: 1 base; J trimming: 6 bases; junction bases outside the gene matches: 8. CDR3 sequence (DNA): TGTGCCAGCAGCTTAGGGCCGGGACAGTATCATGGCTACACCTTC. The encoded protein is CASSLGPGQYHGYTF.

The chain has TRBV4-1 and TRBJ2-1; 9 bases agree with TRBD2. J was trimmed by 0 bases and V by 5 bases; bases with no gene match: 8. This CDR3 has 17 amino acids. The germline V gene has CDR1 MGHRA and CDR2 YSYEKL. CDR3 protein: CASSARLAASSYNEQFF. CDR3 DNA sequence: TGCGCCAGCAGCGCCAGACTAGCGGCAAGCTCCTACAATGAGCAGTTCTTC.

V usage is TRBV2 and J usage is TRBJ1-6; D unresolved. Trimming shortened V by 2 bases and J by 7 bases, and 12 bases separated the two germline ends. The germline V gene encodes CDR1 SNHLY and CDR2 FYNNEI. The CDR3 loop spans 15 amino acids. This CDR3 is CASSERGLSNSPLHF. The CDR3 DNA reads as TGTGCCAGCAGTGAAAGAGGGTTGTCGAATTCACCCCTCCACTTT.

The CDR3 reads CASSLQGAAEKLFF. For the CDR3, the DNA is TGTGCCAGCAGTTTGCAGGGGGCGGCGGAAAAACTGTTTTTT. The V gene is TRBV2, the J gene TRBJ1-4, with TRBD1 matching 8 bases. Germline trimming cut 5 bases from V and 8 bases from J; bases unmatched to any gene: 7. The CDR3 covers 14 residues. Germline V gives CDR1 SNHLY, CDR2 FYNNEI. Complete variable domain (other parts from reference TRBV2 and TRBJ1-4): EPEVTQTPSHQVTQMGQEVILRCVPISNHLYFYWYRQILGQKVEFLVSFYNNEISEKSEIFDDQFSVERPDGSNFTLKIRSTKLEDSAMYFCASSLQGAAEKLFFGSGTQLSVL.

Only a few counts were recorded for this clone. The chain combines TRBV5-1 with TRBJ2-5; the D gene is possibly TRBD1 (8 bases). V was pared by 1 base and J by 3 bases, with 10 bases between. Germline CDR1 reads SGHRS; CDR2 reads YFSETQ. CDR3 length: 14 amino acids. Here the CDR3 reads CASSLTGGEETQYF. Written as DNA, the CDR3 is TGCGCCAGCAGCTTGACAGGGGGGGAAGAGACCCAGTACTTC.

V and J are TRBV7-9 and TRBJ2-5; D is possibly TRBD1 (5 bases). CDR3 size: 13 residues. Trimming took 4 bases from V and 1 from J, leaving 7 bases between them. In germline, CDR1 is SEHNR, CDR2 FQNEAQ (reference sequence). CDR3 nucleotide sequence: TGTGCCAGCAGCTGGCAGGGCCAAGAGACCCAGTACTTC. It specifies CASSWQGQETQYF.

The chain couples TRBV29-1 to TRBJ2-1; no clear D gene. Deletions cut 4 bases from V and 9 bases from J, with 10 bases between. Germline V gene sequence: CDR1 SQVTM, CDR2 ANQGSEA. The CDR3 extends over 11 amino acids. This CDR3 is CSVGVGAEQFF. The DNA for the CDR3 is TGCAGCGTTGGTGTCGGAGCTGAGCAGTTCTTC.